This T cell receptor (beta chain) was sequenced during a study of T cells in Graves' hyperthyroidism and ophthalmopathy. This clonotype came up a few times. Amplification of TCR beta CDR3 regions was performed using RNA transcripts as template. A first-round RT-PCR of the TCR CDR3 used the HTBI primer set. TCRdb itself ran the multiplex PCR reads through MiXCR, one entry per CDR3 protein. The sample shows approximately 590,000 distinct CDR3 sequences, less than 20% of them seen only once. CDR3 size: 16 residues. From germline, CDR1 is SEHNR and CDR2 FQNEAQ (reference sequence). Trimming removed 7 bases from V and 8 bases from J; junction bases left unmatched: 11. No ophthalmopathy progression within 18 months constituted stable Graves' hyperthyroidism.

The TCR sequence derives from a woman in her twenties or thirties with Graves' hyperthyroidism. The sequencing sample was made of blood. This chain uses TRBV7-9 with TRBJ2-1, with TRBD2 matching over 13 bases. DNA of the CDR3: TGTGCCAGCAAGATTATCGGGACTAGCGGGAATTATGAGCAGTTCTTC. This codes for CASKIIGTSGNYEQFF.